Shown below are 8 T cell receptor beta chains from a single sample sequenced in a study of shared clonotypes between healthy human individuals. Sequencing used immunoSEQ multiplex PCR; TCRdb keeps in-frame clones, though not all of them. This table holds 2 million to 2.5 million clones, 85% to 95% found once. The sample consisted of naive CD4+ T cells from PBMCs. Noted subset: CD45RA+ positively selected. The source of these receptors is a man between 18 and 35 years old in good health. Some clones in this sample may be carry-over from other donors' samples.

This rearrangement joins TRBV4-1 to TRBJ2-7; TRBD2 is a possible D gene (6 bases). V lost 3 bases to trimming and J lost 0 bases, with 12 bases between them. Germline CDR1 reads MGHRA; CDR2 reads YSYEKL. This CDR3 has 15 amino acids. CDR3 loop: CASSQVGGASYEQYF. The CDR3 DNA reads TGCGCCAGCAGCCAGGTGGGGGGAGCCTCCTACGAGCAGTACTTC.

The chain carries TRBV7-7 and TRBJ2-7; weak D call: TRBD2 (5 bases). Trimming took off 1 base at V and 3 bases at J, with 13 bases between the two ends. Germline loops: CDR1 SSHAT, CDR2 FNYEAQ (reference sequence). The CDR3 has 15 amino acids. The CDR3 protein is CASSLERPRDYEQYF. The CDR3 DNA reads TGTGCCAGCAGCTTAGAGCGGCCGAGAGACTACGAGCAGTACTTC. The full variable domain, completed using reference TRBV7-7 and TRBJ2-7, is GAGVSQSPRYKVTKRGQDVTLRCDPISSHATLYWYQQALGQGPEFLTYFNYEAQPDKSGLPSDRFSAERPEGSISTLTIQRTEQRDSAMYRCASSLERPRDYEQYFGPGTRLTVT.

This clone was counted once. The genes are TRBV4-3 and TRBJ2-4; 10 bases are shared with TRBD2. This CDR3 spans 19 amino acids. The V and J ends lost 0 bases and 3 bases, in that order; junction bases with no gene match: 11. CDR1 LGHNA and CDR2 YSLEER come from the germline V gene. The CDR3 nucleotides are TGCGCCAGCAGCCAAGATTCCAGCGGGAGGGCCTATGGCAAAAACATTCAGTACTTC. Its translation is CASSQDSSGRAYGKNIQYF.

In the case of this clone: Other nucleotide sequences from this sample produce the same CDR3. The chain joins TRBV5-1 to TRBJ1-1; possible D gene TRBD1, 5 bases. Germline V CDR1 and CDR2: SGHRS, YFSETQ. Deletions cut 0 bases from V and 6 bases from J, with 9 bases between. The CDR3 totals 13 residues. The CDR3 coding sequence is TGCGCCAGCAGCTTGGGCAGGGAGGCTGAAGCTTTCTTT. Its protein is CASSLGREAEAFF.

Comment on this clone: The sample contains more than one DNA sequence encoding this CDR3. This sequence joins TRBV11-3 and TRBJ2-5; D call uncertain. CDR1 SGHNT and CDR2 YENEEA come from the germline V gene. The CDR3 sequence is 14 residues long. V was pared by 1 base and J by 1 base, with 7 bases between. The CDR3 sequence: CASSLGGGQETQYF. The CDR3 coding sequence is TGTGCCAGCAGCTTAGGTGGCGGCCAAGAGACCCAGTACTTC.

The DNA of the CDR3 is TGTGCCAGCAGTTTAACGCAACACGGGGCCGATGAGCAGTTCTTC. This translates into CASSLTQHGADEQFF. The V and J genes are TRBV28 and TRBJ2-1, with D perhaps given as TRBD1 or TRBD2 (5 bases each). This CDR3 is built from 15 residues. V dropped 2 bases and J dropped 8 bases, with 16 bases sitting between them. Germline assignment: CDR1 MDHEN and CDR2 SYDVKM.

The chain joins TRBV7-2 to TRBJ2-7; no reliable D call. The CDR3 is 13 residues long. Trimming shortened V by 4 bases and J by 7 bases, and 14 bases separated the two germline ends. Germline CDR1 and CDR2: SGHTA and FQGNSA. The CDR3 sequence: CASSYMTPPEQYF. The CDR3 nucleotides are TGTGCCAGCAGCTATATGACTCCCCCAGAGCAGTACTTC.

V usage is TRBV7-8 and J usage is TRBJ1-2; TRBD1 matches at 9 bases. Germline V gene sequence: CDR1 SGHVS, CDR2 FQNEAQ. The CDR3 length is 13 residues. Germline trimming cut 0 bases from V and 8 bases from J; bases unmatched to any gene: 1. The CDR3 region has the DNA TGTGCCAGCAGCTTAGCGGGGACAGGGGGCTACACCTTC. This codes for CASSLAGTGGYTF.